The following is a T cell receptor (beta chain) sequence with its context. Per the authors' pipeline: Estimation of nucleated cell counts relied on the amplification of reference gene primers. Using immunoSEQ multiplex PCR, the repertoire was profiled, and TCRdb retains in-frame clones only, with some absent. V, J and clone size derive from that table, while D and trimming were established from the DNA sequence. Here the sample spans about 170,000 clones, 86% being singletons. The CDR3 has 14 amino acids. The germline V gene has CDR1 SGHNT and CDR2 YYREEE (reference sequence). V lost 3 bases and J lost 5, with 12 bases in between. The data stem from a study of blood T cell repertoires in COVID-19. Overall study: COVID-19 samples, acute and convalescent, were from the United States, Italy and Spain. From T cells, B-cell-depleted T cells, or PBMCs came the material, which was cDNA or gDNA.

This TCR came from a woman older than 75 in a cohort sampled during active or convalescent COVID-19. The sequenced sample consisted of peripheral blood. The V call is TRBV5-4, the J call TRBJ2-1, with D uncertain. The CDR3 nucleotides are TGTGCCAGCAGCTCGAAGATGGCGGACAATGAGCAGTTCTTC. Translated: CASSSKMADNEQFF.